What follows are 23 T cell receptor beta chains derived from one specimen sequenced in a study of CD8+CD57+ T cells in acquired aplastic anemia. The template for TCR beta VDJ and CDR3 sequence profiling was genomic DNA. TCRdb ran MiXCR on the reads and lists one entry per CDR3 protein. The profile shows about 200,000 distinct CDR3 sequences, 34% of them singletons. The specimen was sorted CD4+, CD8+, or CD8+CD57+ T cells (not recorded which) from PBMCs. These TCRs come from a human donor in good health, serving as a control.

This clonotype was recorded a few times. The chain carries TRBV10-3 and TRBJ1-3, with D unclear. The CDR3 extends over 16 amino acids. V lost 4 bases and J 3 bases, leaving 16 bases between the germline ends. Germline CDR1 is ENHRY and CDR2 is SYGVKD. The CDR3 spells CAISGDLTPSGNTIYF. The DNA of the CDR3 is TGTGCCATCAGTGGAGATCTGACCCCGAGTGGAAACACCATATATTTT.

This clonotype has ten or more counts. The V call is TRBV19, the J call TRBJ1-3; D not certain. V was clipped by 7 bases and J by 0 bases, with 7 bases between them. Germline-derived CDR1 and CDR2 are LNHDA and SQIVND (reference sequence). This CDR3 has 13 residues. The chain's CDR3 is CASNQISGNTIYF. CDR3 in DNA: TGTGCCAGTAATCAAATCTCTGGAAACACCATATATTTT. Variable domain in full (rest from reference TRBV19 and TRBJ1-3): DGGITQSPKYLFRKEGQNVTLSCEQNLNHDAMYWYRQDPGQGLRLIYYSQIVNDFQKGDIAEGYSVSREKKESFPLTVTSAQKNPTAFYLCASNQISGNTIYFGEGSWLTVV.

V usage is TRBV19 and J usage is TRBJ1-1; no firm D call. The CDR3 loop spans 13 amino acids. CDR1 is LNHDA, CDR2 SQIVND, per germline (reference sequence). Trimming pared 10 bases from V and 2 bases from J, leaving 14 bases between. The CDR3 DNA reads as TGTGCCATTCGAAGGAGACACAACACTGAAGCTTTCTTT. This translates into CAIRRRHNTEAFF.

The chain is built from TRBV15 and TRBJ2-7; TRBD1 might be the D (5 bases). Deletions cut 0 bases from V and 2 bases from J, with 11 bases between. CDR3 size: 15 residues. In germline, CDR1 is LNHNV, CDR2 YYDKDF (reference sequence). The CDR3 is CATSRDRQGTYEQYF. CDR3 in DNA: TGTGCCACCAGCAGAGATCGTCAGGGAACCTACGAGCAGTACTTC.

DNA of the CDR3: TGTGCCAGCAGTGCTAGTCCGCGGGCGGGGAGGGGAACCGGGGAGCTGTTTTTT. This sequence encodes CASSASPRAGRGTGELFF. The chain links TRBV2 to TRBJ2-2; 7 positions agree with TRBD2. The CDR3 has 18 residues. The V segment lost 4 bases and the J segment 5 bases; nucleotides outside the gene matches: 16. The germline gives CDR1 SNHLY, CDR2 FYNNEI. Complete variable domain (other parts from reference TRBV2 and TRBJ2-2): EPEVTQTPSHQVTQMGQEVILRCVPISNHLYFYWYRQILGQKVEFLVSFYNNEISEKSEIFDDQFSVERPDGSNFTLKIRSTKLEDSAMYFCASSASPRAGRGTGELFFGEGSRLTVL.

This clonotype was recorded many times. V usage is TRBV12-3 or TRBV12-4 and J usage is TRBJ2-3; TRBD2 is a possible D gene (6 bases). This CDR3 region has 12 residues. Trimming shortened V by 4 bases and J by 4 bases, and 6 bases separated the two germline ends. Here the CDR3 DNA reads TGTGCCAGCAGTTGGGGGGCAGATACGCAGTATTTT. Translating it yields CASSWGADTQYF.

This clonotype was observed many times. The chain uses TRBV7-9 and TRBJ1-1; D perhaps matches TRBD1 (6 bases). Germline V gene data show CDR1 as SEHNR and CDR2 as FQNEAQ (reference sequence). The CDR3 has 13 residues. V lost 3 bases to trimming and J lost 3 bases, with 8 bases between them. The CDR3 loop reads CASSFNRDTEAFF. Written as DNA, the CDR3 is TGTGCCAGCAGCTTTAACAGGGACACTGAAGCTTTCTTT.

This chain uses TRBV12-3 or TRBV12-4 with TRBJ1-5; D is unresolved. The V end was cut by 6 bases, the J end by 5 bases, with 11 bases between. The CDR3 has 13 amino acids. Here the CDR3 DNA reads TGTGCCAGCAGCGGGAGGGCTGATCAGCCCCAGCATTTT. This gives the protein CASSGRADQPQHF.

Turning to this clonotype: A much more abundant neighbour one base away suggests this may be a read error. CDR3 protein: CAISYDSGQPQHF. CDR3 coding DNA: TGTGCCATCAGTTACGATAGCGGTCAGCCCCAGCATTTT. V and J are TRBV10-3 and TRBJ1-5; D uncertain. V lost 5 bases and J lost 6, with 11 bases in between. Per the germline V gene, CDR1 is ENHRY and CDR2 is SYGVKD. The CDR3 has 13 residues.

This chain uses TRBV2 with TRBJ1-5; D may be TRBD1 (5 bases). This CDR3 spans 16 amino acids. Germline V lookup: CDR1 SNHLY, CDR2 FYNNEI. The germline V and J ends were trimmed by 5 bases and 4 bases, with 18 bases remaining between them. The CDR3 bases are TGTGCCAGCAGTCCCGGGCGACAGAGGCGAAATCAGCCCCAGCATTTT. Its translation is CASSPGRQRRNQPQHF.

This clonotype was seen at least ten times. The V call is TRBV7-2, the J call TRBJ2-7, with 7 bases aligning to TRBD2. V lost 1 base, J lost 0 bases, and 3 bases stayed unmatched. The CDR3 runs 15 residues. From germline, CDR1 is SGHTA and CDR2 FQGNSA. DNA of the CDR3: TGTGCCAGCAGCTTAGGGCGGGGGACCTCCTACGAGCAGTACTTC. Translating gives CASSLGRGTSYEQYF.

This clonotype was seen a few times. A much larger clone lies one base from this, so it may be a read error. The V and J genes are TRBV7-9 and TRBJ1-1, with D uncertain. The CDR3 length is 13 residues. Looked up from germline, CDR1 is SEHNR and CDR2 is FQNEAQ (reference sequence). The CDR3 nucleotides read TGTGCCGGCAGCTCAACCCAGAGCACTGAAGCTTTCTTT. Its protein is CAGSSTQSTEAFF.

This clonotype was seen a few times. The J gene is TRBJ2-3, the V gene TRBV20-1; TRBD1 agrees at 9 bases. The germline CDR1 and CDR2 sequences are DFQATT and SNEGSKA (reference sequence). The V segment lost 2 bases and the J segment 2 bases; nucleotides outside the gene matches: 8. The CDR3 totals 16 residues. The CDR3 bases are TGCAGTGCTAGATCAGCCGGGACAGGGACCACAGATACGCAGTATTTT. This sequence encodes CSARSAGTGTTDTQYF.

V and J are TRBV6-1 and TRBJ2-5; D possibly uses TRBD1 or TRBD2 (5 bases each). The germline V gene encodes CDR1 MNHNS and CDR2 SASEGT. V was shortened by 5 bases and J by 2 bases, with 15 bases between the two germline ends. CDR3 length: 15 amino acids. CDR3 residues: CASSRPGRMQETQYF. CDR3 DNA sequence: TGTGCCAGCAGTCGGCCGGGACGGATGCAAGAGACCCAGTACTTC.

This chain connects TRBV7-2 to TRBJ2-3, with 7 positions matching TRBD2. CDR3 length: 17 residues. With V trimmed by 1 base and J by 2 bases, 9 bases remained unmatched. Germline loops: CDR1 SGHTA, CDR2 FQGNSA. This chain's CDR3 is CASSLGRWAGVTDTQYF. CDR3 sequence (DNA): TGTGCCAGCAGCTTAGGGCGGTGGGCGGGGGTCACAGATACGCAGTATTTT.

This clonotype has a count of ten or more. CDR3 nucleotides: TGTGCCACCAGCAGCGGGACTAGCGTTAACAATGAGCAGTTCTTC. Its protein product is CATSSGTSVNNEQFF. J is TRBJ2-1 and V is TRBV15; 10 bases line up with TRBD2. This CDR3 is built from 15 residues. In germline, CDR1 is LNHNV, CDR2 YYDKDF (reference sequence). Trimming cost V 3 bases and J 5 bases; bases outside gene matches: 4.

Comments on this clonotype: This may be a read error, as it is one base from a much larger clone. The chain carries TRBV7-2 and TRBJ1-1; D may be TRBD1 (5 bases). There are 14 residues in the CDR3. In germline, CDR1 is SGHTA, CDR2 FQGNSA. Here the CDR3 DNA reads TGTGCCAGCAGTGACTCGCCAGGGAACACTGGAGCTTTCTTT. This codes for CASSDSPGNTGAFF. Filled out from reference TRBV7-2 and TRBJ1-1, the complete variable domain reads GAGVSQSPSNKVTEKGKDVELRCDPISGHTALYWYRQSLGQGLEFLIYFQGNSAPDKSGLPSDRFSAERTGGSVSTLTIQRTQQEDSAVYLCASSDSPGNTGAFFGQGTRLTVV.

The V gene is TRBV25-1, the J gene TRBJ1-2, with D hard to call. The CDR3 is 19 amino acids. V lost 4 bases, J lost 0 bases, and 24 bases lay in between. Germline CDR1 reads MGHDK; CDR2 reads SYGVNS. In DNA, the CDR3 is TGTGCCAGCAGTGGTAGAGTGGCTATATTCTTATGTGCTAACTATGGCTACACCTTC. Protein sequence: CASSGRVAIFLCANYGYTF.

The chain recombines TRBV20-1 with TRBJ2-5; TRBD1 matches 8 bases. The closer fit of TRBJ2-7 to the DNA end suggests the J call may be wrong. Per the germline V gene, CDR1 is DFQATT and CDR2 is SNEGSKA (reference sequence). The CDR3 is 13 amino acids. The CDR3 region has the DNA TGCAGTGCCTCGGGACAGGCCGGGAGCGAGCAGTACTTC. Translated: CSASGQAGSEQYF.

With regard to this clonotype: An end of the junction differs from the germline gene, which may be a read error. This chain joins TRBV3-1 and TRBJ1-1; tentative D call: TRBD1 (6 bases). The germline gives CDR1 LGHDT, CDR2 YNNKEL (reference sequence). This CDR3 has 13 amino acids. The CDR3 DNA reads TGTGCCAGCAGCCAAGGTGGGGGGGCTCGAGTCTCTTTT. Its translation is CASSQGGGARVSF.

Remarks on this clonotype: The junction departs from germline at one end; a sequencing error may be responsible. CDR3 amino acids: CASSNPRGQGAYEQHF. The CDR3 coding sequence is TGTGCCAGCAGCAACCCACGAGGACAGGGGGCGTACGAGCAGCACTTC. The chain recombines TRBV11-1 with TRBJ2-7, with TRBD1 matching 11 bases. Germline V gene sequence: CDR1 SGHAT, CDR2 FQDESV (reference sequence). The CDR3 sequence is 16 residues long.

In this sample, this clonotype turned up many times. The chain combines TRBV2 with TRBJ1-5; 7 nucleotides agree with TRBD1. The junction had 7 bases not matched to a gene; V was cut back by 2 bases and J by 0 bases. This CDR3 is 17 amino acids long. CDR1 is SNHLY, CDR2 FYNNEI, per germline. CDR3 DNA: TGTGCCAGCAGTGAACAACTACAGGGGAATAGCAATCAGCCCCAGCATTTT. Its protein is CASSEQLQGNSNQPQHF.

This clonotype turned up a few times. The chain combines TRBV5-1 with TRBJ2-5; no clear D. The V gene lost 5 bases and the J gene lost 3 bases, with 8 bases spanning the gap. Germline assignment: CDR1 SGHRS and CDR2 YFSETQ. The CDR3 length is 12 residues. As DNA, the CDR3 is TGCGCCAGCAGATGGGAAAAAGAGACCCAGTACTTC. Amino acids: CASRWEKETQYF. The complete variable domain, with remaining parts taken from reference TRBV5-1 and TRBJ2-5, reads KAGVTQTPRYLIKTRGQQVTLSCSPISGHRSVSWYQQTPGQGLQFLFEYFSETQRNKGNFPGRFSGRQFSNSRSEMNVSTLELGDSALYLCASRWEKETQYFGPGTRLLVL.